This TCR beta chain derives from a study of blood T cell repertoires in COVID-19 (TCRdb year 2020). Background for the entire study: The collaborator samples originated in the United States, Italy and Spain and spanned the acute and convalescent phases of COVID-19. The prospective study material was composed of cDNA or gDNA derived from T cells, B-cell-depleted T cells, or PBMCs. The dataset comprised deeply sampled blood TCRbeta repertoires from subjects exposed to, actively infected with, or recovered from COVID-19. The repertoires were made available in a free public database intended to serve as a resource for research on the immune response to SARS-CoV-2. The samples were drawn from the first 160 participants of the ongoing ImmuneRACE study and from 1,254 subjects provided by 6 global collaborators. The sample metadata nearly always contained a de-identified subject ID, COVID-19 status, age in years and sex. Where available, HLA class I and class II types were obtained from metadata supplied by the sample provider rather than from assay-based typing.

The collaborating institutions used their own protocols to collect whole blood in K2EDTA tubes. Collaborator samples were shipped for TCRbeta analysis as frozen whole blood, isolated PBMCs, or DNA extracted from either sample type. Concerning this clone: Its target antigen remains unknown. One base away there is no much larger clone; base qualities are not given.

From its cysteine to its phenylalanine, the CDR3 spans 15 amino acids. Just the 45-base CDR3 DNA is kept, in frame starting at base 1. Taken from the germline V gene (reference sequence), the CDR1 and CDR2 loops are LNHDA and SQIVND. The junction shows trimming of 3 bases on V and 3 bases on J, plus 12 bases between the germline ends. The full study reports these points: The amount of clinical and demographic metadata varied by source and participant and was provided uncurated.

The immunoSEQ Assay, a bias-controlled multiplex PCR, was used to amplify TCRbeta CDR3 regions from genomic DNA. The paper's data handling went like this. The number of nucleated cells in each sample was estimated by amplification of reference gene primers within the assay. Sequence reads were collapsed and filtered to measure the absolute abundance of every unique TCRbeta CDR3 rearrangement. For each sample, productive Simpson clonality was calculated by taking the square root of Simpson's diversity index across productive rearrangements. TCRdb obtained this table from immuneACCESS and retained in-frame rearrangements with V and J assigned. These tables miss some clones; where compared with another copy, unresolved V genes account for less than half of the shortfall, and the remainder is unexplained. The V and J calls and clone size come from that table; D and trimming were worked out from the DNA. In all, the sample holds about 200,000 clones, and about four fifths of those were seen once. The ten biggest clones cover about 7.4% of the sample.

Sequencing input: peripheral blood. This receptor was obtained from a woman aged 50 to 65 with acute or convalescent COVID-19. Recombination connected TRBV19 to TRBJ1-5; the D gene lacks a confident call. The CDR3: CASSIAGRTNQPQHF. The nucleotides are TGTGCCAGTAGTATCGCGGGCAGGACCAATCAGCCCCAGCATTTT.